The 4 T cell receptor beta chains given below trace back to one sample, sequenced in a study of T cells expressing NK-cell markers. TCRdb reprocessed the 5' RACE reads and stores each CDR3 protein as one record, lacking DNA. The table gives a few hundred thousand distinct CDR3 sequences; the top ten clones make up around 0.42% of it. Input material: blood T cells: a sorted CD56 or NKG2C T cell subset, CD4+ or CD8+ T cells, or bulk PBMC T cells (not recorded which). The receptors originated from a man in his late teens or twenties in good health.

The chain combines TRBV5-6 with TRBJ2-1; the D call of TRBD2 rests on TCRdb alone, since no DNA is present to check it. CDR1 is SGHDT and CDR2 is YYEEEE in the germline V gene. The CDR3 contains 15 residues. The CDR3 protein is CASSLWGLGDSEQFF.

The chain carries TRBV4-1 and TRBJ1-1. Germline V CDR1 and CDR2: MGHRA, YSYEKL. The CDR3 consists of 15 residues. The CDR3 spells CASSLSGGMNTEAFF.

The V gene is TRBV7-9, the J gene TRBJ2-1; lacking DNA, the TRBD2 call made by TCRdb goes unchecked. Germline V gene data show CDR1 as SEHNR and CDR2 as FQNEAQ (reference sequence). This CDR3 is built from 16 residues. The CDR3 here is CASSPTSANSYNEQFF.

This chain connects TRBV10-3 to TRBJ1-5; TCRdb picks TRBD1, but there is no DNA to check that call. The CDR3 is made up of 15 amino acids. Looked up from germline, CDR1 is ENHRY and CDR2 is SYGVKD. CDR3 sequence: CAISESRDSPQPQHF.